What follows are 9 T cell receptor beta chains derived from one specimen sequenced in a study of blood T cell repertoires in COVID-19. Using immunoSEQ multiplex PCR, the repertoire was profiled, and TCRdb retains in-frame clones only, with some absent. In the table there are roughly 210,000 clones, roughly 84% of which are singletons. Sequenced: PBMCs or T cells enriched from blood (not recorded which). Source of these receptors: a man aged 30 to 45 in a cohort exposed to, infected with or recovered from COVID-19 (not recorded which).

Written as DNA, the CDR3 is TGTGCCAGCAGCTTAGGCAGGATCCAAGAGACCCAGTACTTC. Protein sequence: CASSLGRIQETQYF. This chain joins TRBV7-2 and TRBJ2-5; D ambiguous. Germline values: CDR1 SGHTA, CDR2 FQGNSA. V lost 1 base to trimming and J lost 1 base, with 7 bases between them. The CDR3 has 14 residues.

The CDR3 DNA follows: TGTGCCAGCAGCGTAGCTCGGGGGACAGGGCGGGATACGCAGTATTTT. Translated: CASSVARGTGRDTQYF. The genes are TRBV9 and TRBJ2-3, with 9 bases identical to TRBD1. The V and J ends lost 0 bases and 6 bases, in that order; junction bases with no gene match: 8. Per the germline V gene, CDR1 is SGDLS and CDR2 is YYNGEE. The CDR3 loop spans 16 amino acids.

The CDR3: CASSLQGGEQYF. The CDR3 bases are TGTGCCAGCAGCCTCCAAGGAGGGGAGCAGTACTTC. The chain joins TRBV7-8 to TRBJ2-7, with a weak D call TRBD2 (6 bases). Germline values: CDR1 SGHVS, CDR2 FQNEAQ. CDR3 length: 12 amino acids. V was clipped by 5 bases and J by 7 bases, with 12 bases between them.

This chain uses TRBV19 with TRBJ2-3, with 7 bases aligning to TRBD2. The germline gives CDR1 LNHDA, CDR2 SQIVND (reference sequence). The CDR3 contains 15 residues. The J segment lost 0 bases and the V segment lost 5 bases, leaving 5 bases of the junction unmatched. CDR3 in amino acids: CASSPSGASTDTQYF. In DNA form, the CDR3 reads TGTGCCAGTAGTCCTAGCGGAGCCAGCACAGATACGCAGTATTTT.

The V gene is TRBV15, the J gene TRBJ1-2; D might be TRBD1 (5 bases). Germline V gene lookup returns CDR1 LNHNV and CDR2 YYDKDF (reference sequence). Between the trimmed V and J ends, which lost 3 bases and 8 bases, there was a span of 16 bases. The CDR3 runs 14 residues. The CDR3 DNA reads TGTGCCACCAGCAGCCGGGACTTGCCAGGGGGCTACACCTTC. As protein: CATSSRDLPGGYTF. Filled out from reference TRBV15 and TRBJ1-2, the complete variable domain reads DAMVIQNPRYQVTQFGKPVTLSCSQTLNHNVMYWYQQKSSQAPKLLFHYYDKDFNNEADTPDNFQSRRPNTSFCFLDIRSPGLGDTAMYLCATSSRDLPGGYTFGSGTRLTVV.

J is TRBJ1-5 and V is TRBV5-1; the match to TRBD1 covers 9 bases. Germline values: CDR1 SGHRS, CDR2 YFSETQ. V shed 0 bases and J 6 bases; nucleotides not matched to a gene: 4. The CDR3 totals 15 residues. In DNA form, the CDR3 reads TGCGCCAGCAGCTTGGGAGACAGGGGGGTTCAGCCCCAGCATTTT. This translates into CASSLGDRGVQPQHF. The complete variable domain, with remaining parts taken from reference TRBV5-1 and TRBJ1-5, reads KAGVTQTPRYLIKTRGQQVTLSCSPISGHRSVSWYQQTPGQGLQFLFEYFSETQRNKGNFPGRFSGRQFSNSRSEMNVSTLELGDSALYLCASSLGDRGVQPQHFGDGTRLSIL.

This chain uses TRBV28 with TRBJ1-6, with 7 bases identical to TRBD1. The germline V gene has CDR1 MDHEN and CDR2 SYDVKM. The CDR3 contains 15 residues. V shed 3 bases, J shed 13 bases, and the junction held 12 bases outside the gene matches. CDR3: CASSFGGQGVSPLHF. CDR3 DNA sequence: TGTGCCAGCAGTTTTGGGGGCCAGGGGGTTTCGCCCCTCCACTTT.

The chain links TRBV28 to TRBJ1-1; 7 positions agree with TRBD1. The trim removed 5 bases at V and 1 base at J, leaving 7 bases unmatched. Germline V gene lookup returns CDR1 MDHEN and CDR2 SYDVKM. CDR3 size: 15 residues. In DNA, the CDR3 is TGTGCCAGCAGTCCTGCCGGGACAGCGAACACTGAAGCTTTCTTT. This translates into CASSPAGTANTEAFF.

The V and J genes are TRBV18 and TRBJ1-4; a possible D gene is TRBD1 (6 bases). Between the trimmed V and J ends, which lost 2 bases and 8 bases, there was a span of 12 bases. Germline V lookup: CDR1 KGHSH, CDR2 LQKENI. The CDR3 contains 14 residues. CDR3 coding DNA: TGTGCCAGCTCACCAACAGGGTCGCGGGAAAAACTGTTTTTT. This encodes CASSPTGSREKLFF.